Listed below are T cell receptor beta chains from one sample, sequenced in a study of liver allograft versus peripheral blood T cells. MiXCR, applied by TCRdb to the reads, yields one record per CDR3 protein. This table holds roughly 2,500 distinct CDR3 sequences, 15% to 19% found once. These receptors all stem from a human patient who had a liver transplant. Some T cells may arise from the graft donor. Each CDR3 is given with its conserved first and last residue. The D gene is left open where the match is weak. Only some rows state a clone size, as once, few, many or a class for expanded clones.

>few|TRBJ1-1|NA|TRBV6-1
CASKGGEAFF
TGTGCCAGCAAGGGGGGCGAAGCTTTCTTT
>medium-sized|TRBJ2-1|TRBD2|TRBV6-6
CASSQLSGGAYNEQFF
TGTGCCAGCAGTCAACTTAGCGGGGGCGCCTACAATGAGCAGTTCTTC
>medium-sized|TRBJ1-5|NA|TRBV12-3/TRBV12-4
CASSLPGNQPQHF
TGTGCCAGCAGTTTGCCCGGTAATCAGCCCCAGCATTTT
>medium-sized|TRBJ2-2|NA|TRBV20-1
CSARAFGGGTGELFF
TGCAGTGCTAGAGCCTTCGGTGGAGGCACCGGGGAGCTGTTTTTT
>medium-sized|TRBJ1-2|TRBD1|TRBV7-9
CASSLGVSGGANYGYTF
TGTGCCAGCAGCTTAGGCGTGTCAGGGGGCGCTAACTATGGCTACACCTTC
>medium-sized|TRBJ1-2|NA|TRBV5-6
CASSPSRGYGYTF
TGTGCCAGCAGCCCTTCCAGGGGCTATGGCTACACCTTC
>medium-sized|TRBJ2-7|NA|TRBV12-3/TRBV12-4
CASSLYAVGYEQYF
TGTGCCAGCAGCCTCTACGCGGTGGGCTACGAGCAGTACTTC
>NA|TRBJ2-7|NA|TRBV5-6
CASSRDTLEQYF
TGTGCCAGCAGCCGGGACACTCTGGAGCAGTACTTC
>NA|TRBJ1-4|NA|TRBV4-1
CASSLLNANEKLFF
TGCGCCAGCAGCCTCCTTAATGCTAATGAAAAACTGTTTTTT
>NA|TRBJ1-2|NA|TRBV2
CASGLPYGYTF
TGTGCCAGTGGACTCCCCTATGGCTACACCTTC
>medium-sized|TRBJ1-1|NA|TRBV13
CASSLEGGGAVNTEAFF
TGTGCCAGCAGCTTAGAGGGGGGTGGTGCGGTGAACACTGAAGCTTTCTTT
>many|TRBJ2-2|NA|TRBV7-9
CASSSPITGRVTGELFF
TGTGCCAGCAGCAGTCCGATTACAGGGCGGGTAACCGGGGAGCTGTTTTTT
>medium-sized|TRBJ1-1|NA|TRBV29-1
CSVGGEGEAFF
TGCAGCGTTGGGGGGGAGGGTGAAGCTTTCTTT
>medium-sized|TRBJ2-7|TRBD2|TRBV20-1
CSALAGNSYEQYF
TGCAGTGCCCTAGCGGGGAACTCCTACGAGCAGTACTTC
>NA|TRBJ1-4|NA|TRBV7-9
CASSGTGTPGEKLFF
TGTGCCAGCAGCGGCACCGGGACCCCCGGTGAAAAACTGTTTTTT
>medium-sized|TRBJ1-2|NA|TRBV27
CASSSRGYGYTF
TGTGCCAGCAGTTCAAGGGGCTATGGCTACACCTTC